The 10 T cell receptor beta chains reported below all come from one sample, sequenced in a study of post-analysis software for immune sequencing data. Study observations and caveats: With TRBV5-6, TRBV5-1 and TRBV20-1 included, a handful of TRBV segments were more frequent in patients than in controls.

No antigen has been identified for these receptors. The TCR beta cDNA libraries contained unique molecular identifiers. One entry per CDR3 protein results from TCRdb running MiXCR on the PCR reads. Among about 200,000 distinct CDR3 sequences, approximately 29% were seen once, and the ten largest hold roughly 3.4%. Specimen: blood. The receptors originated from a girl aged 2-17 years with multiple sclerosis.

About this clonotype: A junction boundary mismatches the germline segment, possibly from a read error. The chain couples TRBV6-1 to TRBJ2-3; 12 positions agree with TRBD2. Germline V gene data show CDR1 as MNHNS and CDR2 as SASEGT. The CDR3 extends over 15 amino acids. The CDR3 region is CTSSLAGGSTDTQYF. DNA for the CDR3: TGTACCAGCAGTCTAGCGGGGGGGAGCACAGATACGCAGTATTTT.

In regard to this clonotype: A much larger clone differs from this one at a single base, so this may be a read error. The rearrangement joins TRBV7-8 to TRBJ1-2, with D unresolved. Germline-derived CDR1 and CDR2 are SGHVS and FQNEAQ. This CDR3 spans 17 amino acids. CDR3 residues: CASSSTRTEEINCGYTF. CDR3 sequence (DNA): TGTGCCAGCAGCTCTACCCGGACGGAAGAGATTAACTGTGGCTACACCTTC.

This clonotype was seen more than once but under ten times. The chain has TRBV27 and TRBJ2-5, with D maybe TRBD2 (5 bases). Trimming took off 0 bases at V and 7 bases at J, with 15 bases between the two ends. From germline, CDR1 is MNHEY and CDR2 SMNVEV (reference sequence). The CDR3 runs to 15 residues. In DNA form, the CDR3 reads TGTGCCAGCAGTTTATCTGGCGGGTACCACGGGACCCAGTACTTC. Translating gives CASSLSGGYHGTQYF.

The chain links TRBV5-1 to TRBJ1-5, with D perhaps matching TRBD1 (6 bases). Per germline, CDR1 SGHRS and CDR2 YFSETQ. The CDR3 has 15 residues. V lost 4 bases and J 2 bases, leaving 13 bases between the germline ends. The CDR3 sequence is CASSPGQSGNQPQHF. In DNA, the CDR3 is TGCGCCAGCAGCCCCGGACAGAGTGGCAATCAGCCCCAGCATTTT.

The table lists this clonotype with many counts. The CDR3, as DNA: TGTGCCAGCAGCCAATTGGGGACAGCCACTAATTCACCCCTCCACTTT. Its protein is CASSQLGTATNSPLHF. The chain is built from TRBV4-2 and TRBJ1-6, with 7 nucleotides matching TRBD1. After removal of 2 bases from V and 6 bases from J, the junction contained 7 bases not matched to a gene. The CDR3 runs to 16 residues. Germline CDR1 and CDR2: LGHNA and YNFKEQ.

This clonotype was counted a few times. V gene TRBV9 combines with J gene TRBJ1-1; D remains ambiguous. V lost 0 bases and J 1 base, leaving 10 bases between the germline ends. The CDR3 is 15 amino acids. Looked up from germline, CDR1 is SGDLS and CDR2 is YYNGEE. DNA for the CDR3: TGTGCCAGCAGCGTAGGGGCAGGATCGAACACTGAAGCTTTCTTT. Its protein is CASSVGAGSNTEAFF. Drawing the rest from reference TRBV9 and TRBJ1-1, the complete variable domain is DSGVTQTPKHLITATGQRVTLRCSPRSGDLSVYWYQQSLDQGLQFLIQYYNGEERAKGNILERFSAQQFPDLHSELNLSSLELGDSALYFCASSVGAGSNTEAFFGQGTRLTVV.

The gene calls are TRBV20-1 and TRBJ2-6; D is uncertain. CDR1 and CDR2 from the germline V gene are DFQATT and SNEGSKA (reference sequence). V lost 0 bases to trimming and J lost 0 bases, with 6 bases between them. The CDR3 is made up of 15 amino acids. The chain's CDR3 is CSARDDPSGANVLTF. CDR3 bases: TGCAGTGCTAGAGATGACCCCTCTGGGGCCAACGTCCTGACTTTC.

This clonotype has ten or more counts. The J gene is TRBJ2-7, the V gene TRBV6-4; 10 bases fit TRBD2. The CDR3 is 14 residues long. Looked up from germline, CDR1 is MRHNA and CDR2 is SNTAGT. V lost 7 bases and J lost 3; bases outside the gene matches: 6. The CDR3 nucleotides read TGTGCCAGCACCCACGGGACTAGCGTCTACGAGCAGTACTTC. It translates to CASTHGTSVYEQYF.

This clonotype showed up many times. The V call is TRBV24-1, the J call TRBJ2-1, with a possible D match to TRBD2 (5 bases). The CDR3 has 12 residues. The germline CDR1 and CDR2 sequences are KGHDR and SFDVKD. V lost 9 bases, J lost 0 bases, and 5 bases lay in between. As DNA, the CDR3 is TGTGCCACCGACTACTCCTACAATGAGCAGTTCTTC. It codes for CATDYSYNEQFF.

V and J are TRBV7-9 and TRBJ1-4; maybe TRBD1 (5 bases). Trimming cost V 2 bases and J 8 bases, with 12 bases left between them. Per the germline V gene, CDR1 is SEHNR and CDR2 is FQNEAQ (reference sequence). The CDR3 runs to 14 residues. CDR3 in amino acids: CASSLTRGQEKLFF. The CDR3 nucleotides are TGTGCCAGCAGCTTAACAAGGGGCCAGGAAAAACTGTTTTTT.